This T cell receptor (beta chain) was documented in a study of blood T cell repertoires in COVID-19. Study information: The samples span acute and convalescent COVID-19 from the United States, Italy and Spain. The cDNA or gDNA used as material had been derived from T cells, B-cell-depleted T cells, or PBMCs.

Authors' processing steps: Amplified reference gene primers provided the basis for estimating nucleated cell counts. Measured with immunoSEQ multiplex PCR; TCRdb has only the in-frame clones, and not every one. The V and J calls and clone size were taken over from that table, and D and trimming were inferred from the DNA. The sample carries approximately 360,000 clones, 89% recorded once. Germline V CDR1 and CDR2: SGHTA, FQGNSA. This CDR3 has 14 residues. The V and J ends lost 3 bases and 1 base, in that order; junction bases with no gene match: 2. This clone was seen just once. The clonotype originates from a middle-aged man with acute or convalescent COVID-19. The genes are TRBV7-2 and TRBJ2-7, with 8 bases matching TRBD1. Source material: peripheral blood. DNA for the CDR3: TGTGCCAGCAGCTTGGACAGGGCTTCCTACGAGCAGTACTTC. This codes for CASSLDRASYEQYF.